What follows are 25 T cell receptor beta chains derived from one specimen sequenced in a study of identical twins. TCRdb re-called the 5' RACE reads through MiXCR, storing one row per CDR3 protein. The data hold roughly 350,000 distinct CDR3 sequences, with roughly 12% observed a single time. These same data were also listed under a study on yellow fever vaccine responses in identical twins.

Source material: CD8+ T cells sorted from blood. The receptors here all came from a woman aged 18-29 years in good health.

Only a few counts were recorded for this clonotype. The chain joins TRBV7-6 to TRBJ1-1; 7 bases align to TRBD1. The CDR3 covers 16 residues. Germline assignment: CDR1 SGHVS and CDR2 FNYEAQ. V trimming: 2 bases; J trimming: 0 bases; junction bases outside the gene matches: 6. The DNA of the CDR3 is TGTGCCAGCAGCTTACTGACAGGGTCTCTGAACACTGAAGCTTTCTTT. Protein sequence: CASSLLTGSLNTEAFF.

A few counts support this clonotype. This sequence joins TRBV12-3 or TRBV12-4 and TRBJ2-5; D is perhaps TRBD1 (6 bases). V was shortened by 5 bases and J by 2 bases, with 12 bases between the two germline ends. This CDR3 is 14 amino acids long. The CDR3 region has the DNA TGTGCCAGCAGTGCCCGGACAGATCAAGAGACCCAGTACTTC. Protein: CASSARTDQETQYF.

This clonotype showed up many times. The chain carries TRBV5-1 and TRBJ1-5; no reliable D call. V was clipped by 0 bases and J by 4 bases, with 8 bases between them. The CDR3 spans 14 residues. Per germline, CDR1 SGHRS and CDR2 YFSETQ. The CDR3 is CASSLAGRNQPQHF. The CDR3 DNA reads as TGCGCCAGCAGCTTGGCCGGCCGGAATCAGCCCCAGCATTTT.

At least ten counts were recorded for this clonotype. The chain carries TRBV2 and TRBJ2-1; 7 bases line up with TRBD1. The CDR3 covers 15 residues. The ends lost 5 bases at V and 2 bases at J; junction bases unmatched: 6. Germline assignment: CDR1 SNHLY and CDR2 FYNNEI. The CDR3 loop is CASSITTGPYNEQFF. CDR3 nucleotides: TGTGCCAGCAGTATTACGACAGGGCCCTACAATGAGCAGTTCTTC. Variable domain in full (rest from reference TRBV2 and TRBJ2-1): EPEVTQTPSHQVTQMGQEVILRCVPISNHLYFYWYRQILGQKVEFLVSFYNNEISEKSEIFDDQFSVERPDGSNFTLKIRSTKLEDSAMYFCASSITTGPYNEQFFGPGTRLTVL.

This clonotype came up a few times. The V gene is TRBV7-9, the J gene TRBJ2-7, with a tentative D call TRBD2 (6 bases). Between the trimmed V and J ends, which lost 2 bases and 7 bases, there was a span of 9 bases. Per the germline V gene, CDR1 is SEHNR and CDR2 is FQNEAQ (reference sequence). This CDR3 has 12 residues. CDR3 sequence reads: CASSLKAGEQYV. The CDR3 nucleotides read TGTGCCAGCAGCTTAAAGGCGGGGGAGCAGTACGTC.

The V call is TRBV6-5, the J call TRBJ2-1; TRBD2 aligns across 7 bases. The CDR3 extends over 18 amino acids. J gave up 5 bases and V 2 bases, and 15 bases lay outside the gene matches. CDR1 and CDR2 (germline): MNHEY, SVGAGI. The CDR3 bases are TGTGCCAGCAGTTACCCCCCCACAGGTCTAGCGGACCACAATGAGCAGTTCTTC. This codes for CASSYPPTGLADHNEQFF.

The V call is TRBV12-3 or TRBV12-4, the J call TRBJ2-7; D unclear. The CDR3 contains 10 residues. V was shortened by 7 bases and J by 6 bases, with 7 bases between the two germline ends. The CDR3 reads CASTLSEQYV. DNA of the CDR3: TGTGCCAGCACCCTCTCCGAGCAGTACGTC.

This chain connects TRBV11-2 to TRBJ2-1; D possibly corresponds to TRBD1 (6 bases). The CDR3 consists of 15 residues. Germline CDR1 is SGHAT and CDR2 is FQNNGV. V lost 3 bases, J lost 4 bases, and 13 bases lay in between. CDR3 nucleotide sequence: TGTGCCAGCAGCTTGGACAGTTTTGGTTACAATGAGCAGTTCTTC. It is translated as CASSLDSFGYNEQFF. The variable domain in full, with the rest retrieved from reference TRBV11-2 and TRBJ2-1, is EAGVAQSPRYKIIEKRQSVAFWCNPISGHATLYWYQQILGQGPKLLIQFQNNGVVDDSQLPKDRFSAERLKGVDSTLKIQPAKLEDSAVYLCASSLDSFGYNEQFFGPGTRLTVL.

This clonotype was detected only a few times. The rearrangement joins TRBV6-5 to TRBJ2-2; no reliable D call. The CDR3 runs 14 residues. Germline V gene lookup returns CDR1 MNHEY and CDR2 SVGAGI. Trimming shortened V by 0 bases and J by 8 bases, and 10 bases separated the two germline ends. CDR3 coding DNA: TGTGCCAGCAGTTACTCGCTCGAATTTGGGGAGCTGTTTTTT. Its protein product is CASSYSLEFGELFF.

The J gene is TRBJ2-1, the V gene TRBV20-1, with 9 bases matching TRBD1. After removal of 1 base from V and 9 bases from J, the junction contained 10 bases not matched to a gene. The CDR3 is 15 residues long. CDR1 is DFQATT, CDR2 SNEGSKA, per germline (reference sequence). CDR3 DNA sequence: TGCAGTGCTAGAGCGGACAGGGGATTGGATGGTGAGCAGTTCTTC. Residues: CSARADRGLDGEQFF.

This clonotype occurred a few times. V gene TRBV11-2 combines with J gene TRBJ2-1; TRBD2 aligns across 9 bases. The germline V gene has CDR1 SGHAT and CDR2 FQNNGV. J was trimmed by 9 bases and V by 3 bases; bases with no gene match: 9. The CDR3 has 15 residues. The CDR3 reads CASSLGGRDRIEQFF. CDR3 DNA sequence: TGTGCCAGCAGCTTGGGCGGGAGGGATAGGATTGAGCAGTTCTTC.

This clonotype was recorded a few times. The V call is TRBV27, the J call TRBJ1-1; D is uncertain. Germline-derived CDR1 and CDR2 are MNHEY and SMNVEV (reference sequence). V lost 0 bases and J 7 bases, leaving 9 bases between the germline ends. CDR3 length equals 13 residues. CDR3 bases: TGTGCCAGCAGTTTATCGTCGGTCGGTGAAGCTTTCTTT. This gives the protein CASSLSSVGEAFF.

This clonotype has ten or more counts. The chain has TRBV5-1 and TRBJ2-1; D ambiguous. The V end was cut by 2 bases, the J end by 8 bases, with 14 bases between. The CDR3 has 14 residues. Germline values: CDR1 SGHRS, CDR2 YFSETQ. The CDR3 reads CASSFETGKDEQFF. The CDR3 coding sequence is TGCGCCAGCAGCTTTGAGACCGGAAAGGATGAGCAGTTCTTC.

The gene calls are TRBV27 and TRBJ1-1; D is unclear. V lost 7 bases and J lost 0, with 12 bases in between. Germline V gene sequence: CDR1 MNHEY, CDR2 SMNVEV (reference sequence). This CDR3 spans 14 amino acids. As DNA, the CDR3 is TGTGCCAGCAAGATGGGGAGATTGAACACTGAAGCTTTCTTT. Amino acid sequence: CASKMGRLNTEAFF.

This clonotype appeared many times. The chain is built from TRBV24-1 and TRBJ2-1; 8 bases match TRBD2. This CDR3 spans 14 amino acids. CDR1 KGHDR and CDR2 SFDVKD come from the germline V gene. V lost 1 base and J lost 7; bases outside the gene matches: 2. CDR3 loop: CATSDLGGGNEQFF. In DNA, the CDR3 is TGTGCCACCAGTGATTTAGGCGGGGGGAATGAGCAGTTCTTC.

This clonotype was counted many times. The chain joins TRBV28 to TRBJ2-5; D remains unclear. From germline, CDR1 is MDHEN and CDR2 SYDVKM. With 4 bases removed from V and 0 bases from J, the gap between germline ends came to 6 bases. This CDR3 region has 13 residues. The CDR3 protein is CASSSTDQETQYF. DNA of the CDR3: TGTGCCAGCAGTTCGACGGACCAAGAGACCCAGTACTTC.

The genes are TRBV7-9 and TRBJ2-3; 7 bases line up with TRBD2. Germline-derived CDR1 and CDR2 are SEHNR and FQNEAQ (reference sequence). Germline trimming cut 5 bases from V and 3 bases from J; bases unmatched to any gene: 5. CDR3 length equals 14 residues. CDR3 DNA: TGTGCCAGCAGCCCCGTCGGGGGGACAGATACGCAGTATTTT. It translates to CASSPVGGTDTQYF.

This clonotype was observed a handful of times. This rearrangement joins TRBV11-1 to TRBJ2-1, with TRBD2 identical over 9 bases. Germline V gene lookup returns CDR1 SGHAT and CDR2 FQDESV (reference sequence). This CDR3 has 19 residues. V trimming: 0 bases; J trimming: 3 bases; junction bases outside the gene matches: 12. CDR3 in amino acids: CASSLAYWRGGSFYNEQFF. As DNA, the CDR3 is TGTGCCAGCAGCTTAGCCTATTGGCGGGGGGGATCTTTCTACAATGAGCAGTTCTTC.

This clonotype was seen a handful of times. The rearrangement links TRBV6-1 to TRBJ1-3; TRBD1 is a possible D gene (6 bases). This CDR3 is built from 16 residues. Germline values: CDR1 MNHNS, CDR2 SASEGT. Trimming removed 5 bases from V and 1 base from J, with 15 bases in between. The CDR3 sequence: CASSLTGSPSGNTIYF. The CDR3, as DNA: TGTGCCAGCAGTCTGACAGGCTCCCCTTCTGGAAACACCATATATTTT.

The chain couples TRBV7-8 to TRBJ2-7, with D unclear. Per the germline V gene, CDR1 is SGHVS and CDR2 is FQNEAQ. The CDR3 length is 13 residues. V was cut by 0 bases and J by 4 bases, with 7 bases left in between. The CDR3 DNA follows: TGTGCCAGCAGCTTAGCGTGGGGATACGAGCAGTACGTC. It yields the protein CASSLAWGYEQYV.

This clonotype has just one count. The chain joins TRBV10-1 to TRBJ2-5; D may be TRBD1 (6 bases). The germline V and J ends were trimmed by 4 bases and 5 bases, with 20 bases remaining between them. Per the germline V gene, CDR1 is WNHNN and CDR2 is SYGVQD (reference sequence). This CDR3 is built from 16 residues. The CDR3 sequence: CASSGTDPKGEETQYF. Written as DNA, the CDR3 is TGCGCCAGCAGTGGGACAGATCCAAAAGGAGAGGAGACCCAGTACTTC.

This clonotype was detected ten times or more. This chain links TRBV11-2 with TRBJ1-1; unclear D gene. This CDR3 has 14 amino acids. V dropped 5 bases and J dropped 0 bases, with 10 bases sitting between them. Germline CDR1 is SGHAT and CDR2 is FQNNGV. CDR3 amino acids: CASSHRQLNTEAFF. In nucleotides, the CDR3 is TGTGCCAGCAGCCACAGACAACTGAACACTGAAGCTTTCTTT.

This clonotype has a handful of counts. The rearrangement uses TRBV6-5 and TRBJ2-1, with D possibly being TRBD1 (6 bases). This CDR3 is 15 amino acids long. CDR1 and CDR2 from the germline V gene are MNHEY and SVGAGI. Trimming cost V 0 bases and J 3 bases, with 9 bases left between them. CDR3 DNA: TGTGCCAGCAGTTACTCCGGGACATTCTACAATGAGCAGTTCTTC. Amino acids: CASSYSGTFYNEQFF.

The chain carries TRBV20-1 and TRBJ1-1; a weak D match, TRBD1 (6 bases). Per the germline V gene, CDR1 is DFQATT and CDR2 is SNEGSKA (reference sequence). The CDR3 covers 13 residues. The V gene lost 1 base and the J gene lost 4 bases, with 10 bases spanning the gap. The CDR3 DNA sequence: TGCAGTGCTAGAGGTACAGGGCCCACTGAAGCTTTCTTT. Its protein is CSARGTGPTEAFF.

The table lists this clonotype with a few counts. J is TRBJ2-7 and V is TRBV11-2, with TRBD2 identical over 8 bases. The CDR3 runs 14 residues. The junction had 10 bases not matched to a gene; V was cut back by 6 bases and J by 6 bases. Germline loops: CDR1 SGHAT, CDR2 FQNNGV. For the CDR3, the DNA is TGTGCCAGCAGTCCCGGGGCGGGGGGTAGCGAGCAGTACGTC. Translating gives CASSPGAGGSEQYV.